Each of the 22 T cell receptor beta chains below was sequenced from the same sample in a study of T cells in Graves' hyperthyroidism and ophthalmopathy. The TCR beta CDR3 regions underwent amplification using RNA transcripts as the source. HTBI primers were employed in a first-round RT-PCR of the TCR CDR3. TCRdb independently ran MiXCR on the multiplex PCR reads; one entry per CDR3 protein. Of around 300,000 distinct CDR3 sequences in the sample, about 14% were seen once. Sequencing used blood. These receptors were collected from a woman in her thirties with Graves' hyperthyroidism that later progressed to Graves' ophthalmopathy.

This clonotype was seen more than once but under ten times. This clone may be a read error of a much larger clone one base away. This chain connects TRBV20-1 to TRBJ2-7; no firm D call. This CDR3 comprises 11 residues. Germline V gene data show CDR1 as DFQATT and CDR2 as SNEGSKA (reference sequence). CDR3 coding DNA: TGCAGTGCTGGAGATCTCTTCGAGCAGTACTTC. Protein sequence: CSAGDLFEQYF.

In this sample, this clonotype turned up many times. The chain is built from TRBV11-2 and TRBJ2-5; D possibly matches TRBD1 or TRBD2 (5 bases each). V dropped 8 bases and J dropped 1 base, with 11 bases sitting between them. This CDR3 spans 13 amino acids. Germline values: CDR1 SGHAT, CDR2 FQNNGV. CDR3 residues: CASWDGLQETQYF. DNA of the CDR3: TGTGCCAGCTGGGACGGCCTCCAAGAGACCCAGTACTTC.

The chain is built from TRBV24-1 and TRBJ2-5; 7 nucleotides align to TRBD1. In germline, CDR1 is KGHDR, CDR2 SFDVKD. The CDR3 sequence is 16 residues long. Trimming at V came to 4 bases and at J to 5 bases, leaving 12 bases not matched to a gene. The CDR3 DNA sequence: TGTGCCACCAGTGACTCATCCCGGGACAGTCGGGAGACCCAGTACTTC. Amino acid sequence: CATSDSSRDSRETQYF.

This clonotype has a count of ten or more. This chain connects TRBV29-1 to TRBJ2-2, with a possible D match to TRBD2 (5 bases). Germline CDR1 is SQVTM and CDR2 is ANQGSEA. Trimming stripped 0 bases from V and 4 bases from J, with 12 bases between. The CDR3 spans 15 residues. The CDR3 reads CSVEDTRVGTGELFF. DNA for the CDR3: TGCAGCGTTGAAGATACTAGGGTTGGCACCGGGGAGCTGTTTTTT.

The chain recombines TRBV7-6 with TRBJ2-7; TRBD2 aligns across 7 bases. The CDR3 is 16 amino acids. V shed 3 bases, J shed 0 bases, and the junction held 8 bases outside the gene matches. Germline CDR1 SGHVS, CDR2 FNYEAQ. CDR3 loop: CASSLDPAGSSYEQYF. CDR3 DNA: TGTGCCAGCAGCTTGGACCCAGCGGGAAGCTCCTACGAGCAGTACTTC. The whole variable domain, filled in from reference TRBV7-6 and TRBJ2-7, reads GAGVSQSPRYKVTKRGQDVALRCDPISGHVSLYWYRQALGQGPEFLTYFNYEAQQDKSGLPNDRFSAERPEGSISTLTIQRTEQRDSAMYRCASSLDPAGSSYEQYFGPGTRLTVT.

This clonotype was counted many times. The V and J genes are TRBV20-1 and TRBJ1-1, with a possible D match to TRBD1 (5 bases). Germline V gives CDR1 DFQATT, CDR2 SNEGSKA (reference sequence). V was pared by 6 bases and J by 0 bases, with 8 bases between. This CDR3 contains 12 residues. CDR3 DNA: TGCAGTGCCCCAGGGTTGAACACTGAAGCTTTCTTT. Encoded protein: CSAPGLNTEAFF.

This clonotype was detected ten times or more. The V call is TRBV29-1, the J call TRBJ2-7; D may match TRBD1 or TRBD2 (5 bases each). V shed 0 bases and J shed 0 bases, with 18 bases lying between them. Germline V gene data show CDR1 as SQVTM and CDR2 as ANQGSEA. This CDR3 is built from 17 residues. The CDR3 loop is CSVEDLGASRYSYEQYF. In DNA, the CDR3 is TGCAGCGTTGAAGATCTTGGGGCTAGCCGATACTCCTACGAGCAGTACTTC.

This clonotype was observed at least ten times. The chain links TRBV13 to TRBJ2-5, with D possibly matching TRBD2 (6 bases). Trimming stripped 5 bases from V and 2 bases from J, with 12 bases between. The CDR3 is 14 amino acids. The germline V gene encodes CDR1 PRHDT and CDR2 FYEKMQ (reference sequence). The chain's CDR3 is CASSRGWLQETQYF. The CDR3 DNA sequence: TGTGCCAGCAGCCGGGGGTGGTTGCAAGAGACCCAGTACTTC.

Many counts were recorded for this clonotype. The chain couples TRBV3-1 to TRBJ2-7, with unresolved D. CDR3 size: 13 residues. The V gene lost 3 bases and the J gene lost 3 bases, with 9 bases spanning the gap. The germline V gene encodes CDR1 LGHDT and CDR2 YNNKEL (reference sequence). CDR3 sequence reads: CASSHQVYYEQYF. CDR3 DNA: TGTGCCAGCAGCCACCAGGTTTACTACGAGCAGTACTTC.

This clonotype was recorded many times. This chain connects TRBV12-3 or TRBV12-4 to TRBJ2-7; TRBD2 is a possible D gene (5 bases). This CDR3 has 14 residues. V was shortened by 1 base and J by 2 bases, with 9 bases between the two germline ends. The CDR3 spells CASSLGSVPYEQYF. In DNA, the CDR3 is TGTGCCAGCAGTTTAGGTAGCGTACCCTACGAGCAGTACTTC.

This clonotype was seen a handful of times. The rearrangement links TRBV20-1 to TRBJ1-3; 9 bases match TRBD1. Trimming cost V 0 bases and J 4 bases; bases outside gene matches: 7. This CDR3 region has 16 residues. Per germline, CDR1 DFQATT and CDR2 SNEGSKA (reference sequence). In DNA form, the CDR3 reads TGCAGTGCTAGAGATCCGGACAGGGGACAAGGAAACACCATATATTTT. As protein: CSARDPDRGQGNTIYF.

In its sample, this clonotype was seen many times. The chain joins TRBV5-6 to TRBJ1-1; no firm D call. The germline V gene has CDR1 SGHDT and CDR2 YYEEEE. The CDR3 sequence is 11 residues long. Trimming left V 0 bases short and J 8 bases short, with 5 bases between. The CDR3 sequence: CASSLGQEAFF. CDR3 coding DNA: TGTGCCAGCAGCTTGGGGCAAGAAGCTTTCTTT.

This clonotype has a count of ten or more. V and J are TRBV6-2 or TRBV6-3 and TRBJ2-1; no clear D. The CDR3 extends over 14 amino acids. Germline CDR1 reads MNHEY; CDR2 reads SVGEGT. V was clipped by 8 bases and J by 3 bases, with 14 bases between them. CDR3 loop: CASYGVGDYNEQFF. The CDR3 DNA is TGTGCCAGCTATGGGGTTGGTGACTACAATGAGCAGTTCTTC.

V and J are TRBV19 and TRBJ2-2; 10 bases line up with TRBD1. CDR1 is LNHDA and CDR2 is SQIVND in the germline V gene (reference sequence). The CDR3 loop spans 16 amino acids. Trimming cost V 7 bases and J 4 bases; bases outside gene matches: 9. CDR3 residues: CASKARGTGVTGELFF. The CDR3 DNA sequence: TGTGCCAGTAAAGCTCGTGGGACAGGGGTCACCGGGGAGCTGTTTTTT.

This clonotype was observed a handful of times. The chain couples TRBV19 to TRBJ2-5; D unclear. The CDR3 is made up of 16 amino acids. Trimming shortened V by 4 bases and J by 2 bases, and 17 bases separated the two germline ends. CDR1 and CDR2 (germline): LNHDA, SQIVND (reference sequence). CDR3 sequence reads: CASSTLGGVGQETQYF. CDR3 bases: TGTGCCAGTAGTACCCTTGGTGGAGTGGGACAAGAGACCCAGTACTTC.

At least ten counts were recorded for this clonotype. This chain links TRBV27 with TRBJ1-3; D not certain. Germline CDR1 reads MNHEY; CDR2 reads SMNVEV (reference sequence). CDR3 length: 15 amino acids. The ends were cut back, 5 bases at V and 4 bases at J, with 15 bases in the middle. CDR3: CASSPRDSRGNTIYF. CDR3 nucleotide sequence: TGTGCCAGCAGTCCCCGAGATTCGAGGGGAAACACCATATATTTT.

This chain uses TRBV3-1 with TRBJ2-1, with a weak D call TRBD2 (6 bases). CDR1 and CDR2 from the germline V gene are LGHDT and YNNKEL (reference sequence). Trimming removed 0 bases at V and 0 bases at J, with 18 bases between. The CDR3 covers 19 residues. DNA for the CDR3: TGTGCCAGCAGCCAAGATGGAGGGCCACTAGGAAGCTCCTACAATGAGCAGTTCTTC. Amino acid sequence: CASSQDGGPLGSSYNEQFF.

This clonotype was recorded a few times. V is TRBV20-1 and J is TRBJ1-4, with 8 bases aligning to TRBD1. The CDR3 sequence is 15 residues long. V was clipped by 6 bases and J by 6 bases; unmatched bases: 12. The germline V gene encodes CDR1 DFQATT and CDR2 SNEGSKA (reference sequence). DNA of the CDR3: TGCAGTGCGGAAGATCCGGGACAGGTCGATGAAAAACTGTTTTTT. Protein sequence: CSAEDPGQVDEKLFF.

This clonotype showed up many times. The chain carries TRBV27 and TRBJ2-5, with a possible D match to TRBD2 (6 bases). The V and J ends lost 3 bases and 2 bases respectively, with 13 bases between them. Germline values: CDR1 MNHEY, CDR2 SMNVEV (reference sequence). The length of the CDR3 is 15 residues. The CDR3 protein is CASSFRLASQETQYF. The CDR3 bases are TGTGCCAGCAGTTTTAGGCTAGCGAGTCAAGAGACCCAGTACTTC.

The CDR3, as DNA: TGTGCCAGTAGTATCTTCGGGGGACACATCTACGAGCAGTACTTC. Protein sequence: CASSIFGGHIYEQYF. V gene TRBV19 combines with J gene TRBJ2-7, with D possibly called TRBD1 or TRBD2 (6 bases each). Deletions cut 3 bases from V and 3 bases from J, with 15 bases between. Germline V lookup: CDR1 LNHDA, CDR2 SQIVND (reference sequence). The CDR3 is made up of 15 amino acids.

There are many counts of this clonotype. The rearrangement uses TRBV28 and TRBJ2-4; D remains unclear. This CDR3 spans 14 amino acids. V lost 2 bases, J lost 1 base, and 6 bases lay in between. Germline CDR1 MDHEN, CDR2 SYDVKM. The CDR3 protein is CASSLTGAKNIQYF. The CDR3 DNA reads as TGTGCCAGCAGTTTAACCGGCGCCAAAAACATTCAGTACTTC.

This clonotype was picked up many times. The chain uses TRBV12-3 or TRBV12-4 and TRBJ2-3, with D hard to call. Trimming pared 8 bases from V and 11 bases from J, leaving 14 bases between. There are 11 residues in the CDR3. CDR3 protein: CASLDGYGQYF. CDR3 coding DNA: TGTGCCAGCCTGGACGGCTACGGGCAGTATTTT.